The sequence of this T cell receptor beta chain was determined in a study of control samples from healthy donors and cancer patients. Method: immunoSEQ multiplex PCR; TCRdb's copy keeps in-frame clones and lacks some. This table holds about 44,000 clones, more than 75% found once. The sequenced sample consisted of PBMCs. This sequence was found in a woman in her sixties with lung cancer.

CDR3 loop: CASSPDSGEQYF. DNA for the CDR3: TGTGCCAGCAGCCCGGACAGCGGGGAGCAGTACTTC. The chain joins TRBV5-4 to TRBJ2-7; either TRBD1 or TRBD2 may fit D (6 bases each). CDR1 is SGHNT, CDR2 YYREEE, per germline (reference sequence). The CDR3 is 12 residues long. Trimming removed 4 bases from V and 7 bases from J, with 12 bases in between.